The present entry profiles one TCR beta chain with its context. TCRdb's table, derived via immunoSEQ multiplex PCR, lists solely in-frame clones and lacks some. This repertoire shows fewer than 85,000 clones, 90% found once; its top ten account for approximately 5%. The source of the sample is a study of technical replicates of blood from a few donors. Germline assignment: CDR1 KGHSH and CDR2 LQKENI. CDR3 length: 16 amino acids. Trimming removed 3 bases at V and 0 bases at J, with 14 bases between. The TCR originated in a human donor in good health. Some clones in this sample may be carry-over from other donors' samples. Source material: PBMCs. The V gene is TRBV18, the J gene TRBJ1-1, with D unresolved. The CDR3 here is CASSPREGSLNTEAFF. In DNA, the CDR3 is TGTGCCAGCTCACCTCGAGAGGGATCGCTGAACACTGAAGCTTTCTTT.